This T cell receptor beta chain originates from a study of blood T cell repertoires in COVID-19. The overall study: PBMCs, B-cell-depleted T cells, or T cells provided the cDNA or gDNA that made up the material.

The germline V gene encodes CDR1 SGHDN and CDR2 FVKESK. The CDR3 sequence is 15 residues long. J was trimmed by 2 bases and V by 1 base; bases with no gene match: 5. Using immunoSEQ multiplex PCR, the repertoire was profiled, and TCRdb retains in-frame clones only, with some absent. The sample has about 260,000 clones, around four fifths seen once. V gene TRBV14 combines with J gene TRBJ2-7; 7 bases line up with TRBD1. This receptor was identified in a man between 60 and 70 years old who had recovered from COVID-19. The sequenced sample was peripheral blood. The CDR3 bases are TGTGCCAGCAGCCAAGGGGCAGGGGGTCCCTACGAGCAGTACTTC. Translation gives CASSQGAGGPYEQYF.